The rows below give T cell receptor beta chains drawn from one sample of a study of shared clonotypes between healthy human individuals. The protocol was immunoSEQ multiplex PCR, while the TCRdb copy is restricted to in-frame clones and leaves out a portion. The sample shows about 2 million clones, 85% to 95% of them seen only once. What was sequenced was naive CD4+ T cells sorted from blood. The receptor source for this set is a man younger than 35 in good health. Both conserved end residues are part of each CDR3. Fields, in order: clone size, V gene, J gene, D gene, CDR3 protein, CDR3 DNA. D genes are given only for firm matches. Clone size, where shown, is once, few, many, or a class for clones that have expanded.

-,TRBV7-9,TRBJ1-1,TRBD1,CASSLVMAGGHTEAFF,TGTGCCAGCAGCTTAGTAATGGCAGGGGGCCACACTGAAGCTTTCTTT
-,TRBV28,TRBJ2-3,TRBD1,CASRLGQGGGDTQYF,TGTGCCAGCAGATTGGGACAGGGGGGGGGAGATACGCAGTATTTT
-,TRBV5-1,TRBJ1-3,-,CASSLAGENTIYF,TGCGCCAGCAGCTTGGCTGGGGAAAACACCATATATTTT
-,TRBV5-1,TRBJ1-1,TRBD1,CASSLRTGVNTEAFF,TGCGCCAGCAGCTTACGGACAGGGGTGAACACTGAAGCTTTCTTT
-,TRBV7-2,TRBJ1-1,-,CASSPSQNTEAFF,TGTGCCAGCAGCCCTAGTCAGAACACTGAAGCTTTCTTT
-,TRBV19,TRBJ2-7,-,CASSGGGANYEQYF,TGTGCCAGTAGTGGGGGCGGAGCCAACTACGAGCAGTACTTC
-,TRBV28,TRBJ2-7,TRBD1,CASKGTGGFHEQYF,TGTGCCAGCAAAGGGACAGGGGGATTCCACGAGCAGTACTTC
once,TRBV6-1,TRBJ2-3,-,CASSETPPPGGKDTQYF,TGTGCCAGCAGTGAAACCCCGCCCCCAGGGGGGAAAGATACGCAGTATTTT
-,TRBV18,TRBJ2-7,-,CASSPVSYEQYF,TGTGCCAGCTCACCGGTCTCCTACGAGCAGTACTTC
-,TRBV7-7,TRBJ2-3,-,CASSMGATDTQYF,TGTGCTAGCAGCATGGGAGCCACAGATACGCAGTATTTT
-,TRBV19,TRBJ2-7,-,CASSQSGNYEQYF,TGTGCCAGCAGTCAGAGCGGAAACTACGAGCAGTACTTC
-,TRBV18,TRBJ1-2,-,CASSPPSRGSIDGYTF,TGTGCCAGCTCACCACCTTCTAGGGGTTCTATCGATGGCTACACCTTC
-,TRBV10-2,TRBJ2-7,-,CASRLGRLAYEQYF,TGCGCCAGCAGGCTAGGTCGGCTAGCCTACGAGCAGTACTTC
-,TRBV6-5,TRBJ1-2,-,CASTTYGGLYGYTF,TGTGCCAGCACTACCTATGGGGGGCTCTATGGCTACACCTTC
-,TRBV5-1,TRBJ2-5,TRBD1,CASRATGAVEETQYF,TGCGCCAGCAGGGCCACAGGGGCTGTGGAAGAGACCCAGTACTTC
-,TRBV7-3,TRBJ2-1,-,CASSLGTGGSYNEQFF,TGTGCCAGCAGCTTAGGGACCGGGGGCTCCTACAATGAGCAGTTCTTC
-,TRBV27,TRBJ1-4,-,CASSRLRTDLNEKLFF,TGTGCCAGCAGCCGCCTCCGGACTGATCTGAATGAAAAACTGTTTTTT
-,TRBV7-7,TRBJ2-3,TRBD2,CASSLAGEGTDTQYF,TGTGCTAGCAGCTTAGCGGGCGAGGGGACAGATACGCAGTATTTT
-,TRBV11-2,TRBJ2-1,-,CASSLDRLANEQFF,TGTGCCAGCAGCTTAGACCGGCTAGCCAATGAGCAGTTCTTC
once,TRBV7-9,TRBJ2-3,-,CASSPSEVNTDTQYF,TGTGCCAGCAGCCCATCGGAGGTGAACACAGATACGCAGTATTTT
-,TRBV10-1,TRBJ1-2,-,CASSDSRNYGYTF,TGCGCCAGCAGTGACTCGAGGAACTATGGCTACACCTTC
-,TRBV6-1,TRBJ2-3,-,CASSETRTGRADTQYF,TGTGCCAGCAGTGAAACTAGGACAGGGAGGGCAGATACGCAGTATTTT
-,TRBV6-1,TRBJ1-1,-,CASIRPDVTEAFF,TGTGCCAGCATTAGACCCGACGTAACTGAAGCTTTCTTT
-,TRBV2,TRBJ1-2,TRBD1,CASSEDRVGYGYTF,TGTGCCAGCAGTGAGGACAGGGTGGGGTATGGCTACACCTTC
-,TRBV7-9,TRBJ1-5,-,CASSLGQVASNQPQHF,TGTGCCAGCAGCTTAGGGCAGGTTGCGAGCAATCAGCCCCAGCATTTT
-,TRBV10-3,TRBJ1-3,-,CAISELRGSSGNTIYF,TGTGCCATCAGTGAGTTGAGGGGTTCGTCTGGAAACACCATATATTTT
-,TRBV5-1,TRBJ2-5,-,CASSAAGRETQYF,TGCGCCAGCAGCGCCGCGGGCCGAGAGACCCAGTACTTC
-,TRBV7-2,TRBJ1-1,TRBD1,CASSLSRTGVRAEAFF,TGTGCCAGCAGCTTATCCAGGACAGGGGTAAGGGCTGAAGCTTTCTTT
-,TRBV6-6,TRBJ1-6,-,CASSSYIEVGSPLHF,TGTGCCAGCAGTTCTTACATTGAGGTGGGTTCACCCCTCCACTTT
-,TRBV5-6,TRBJ2-7,TRBD2,CAPPGGGRMNSYEQYF,TGTGCCCCACCGGGGGGGGGCCGTATGAACTCCTACGAGCAGTACTTC
few,TRBV6-5,TRBJ1-5,-,CASRLGSNQPQHF,TGTGCCAGCCGACTGGGTAGCAATCAGCCCCAGCATTTT
-,TRBV30,TRBJ1-4,-,CAWSVQGKEKLFF,TGTGCCTGGAGTGTTCAGGGAAAAGAAAAACTGTTTTTT
-,TRBV4-2,TRBJ2-7,-,CASSQSDSRLEQYF,TGTGCCAGCAGCCAATCGGATAGTCGTCTCGAGCAGTACTTC
-,TRBV6-1,TRBJ2-3,TRBD2,CASSEAGGGPDTQYF,TGTGCCAGCAGTGAAGCCGGGGGGGGCCCAGATACGCAGTATTTT
-,TRBV2,TRBJ2-7,-,CASSDNSNYEQYF,TGTGCCAGCAGTGATAACAGCAACTACGAGCAGTACTTC
-,TRBV7-9,TRBJ2-7,-,CASSLGTAYEQYF,TGTGCCAGCAGCTTAGGGACAGCATACGAGCAGTACTTC
-,TRBV7-3,TRBJ2-7,TRBD2,CASSSSGGNEQYF,TGTGCCAGCAGTTCTAGCGGGGGTAACGAGCAGTACTTC
-,TRBV2,TRBJ2-2,-,CASSEDRGELFF,TGTGCCAGCAGTGAAGATAGGGGGGAGCTGTTTTTT
-,TRBV2,TRBJ2-1,TRBD2,CASRGLAGGSNEQFF,TGTGCCAGCAGGGGACTAGCGGGCGGATCCAATGAGCAGTTCTTC
-,TRBV29-1,TRBJ2-1,TRBD2,CSVDGTSDGYNEQFF,TGCAGCGTTGACGGGACTAGCGATGGTTACAATGAGCAGTTCTTC
-,TRBV27,TRBJ1-2,-,CASSAHRAASYGYTF,TGTGCCAGCAGCGCCCACCGGGCAGCTTCCTATGGCTACACCTTC
-,TRBV6-1,TRBJ1-1,-,CASSEQVVNTEAFF,TGTGCCAGCAGTGAACAGGTAGTGAACACTGAAGCTTTCTTT
-,TRBV5-4,TRBJ1-3,-,CASSQEAGNTIYF,TGTGCCAGCAGCCAGGAAGCTGGAAACACCATATATTTT
-,TRBV18,TRBJ2-3,TRBD1,CASSPTGGSLGTQYF,TGTGCCAGCTCCCCCACAGGGGGCTCTTTGGGTACGCAGTATTTT
-,TRBV6-6,TRBJ1-5,-,CASERGSNQPQHF,TGTGCCAGCGAGAGGGGCAGCAATCAGCCCCAGCATTTT